The source of this T cell receptor beta chain is a study of T cells after yellow fever vaccination. Study-level results: Most clones from primary vaccination resurfaced after the booster (nearly 97% CD4, 88% CD8).

There are 15 residues in the CDR3. V trimming: 4 bases; J trimming: 5 bases; junction bases outside the gene matches: 6. Germline V CDR1 and CDR2: LNHDA, SQIVND (reference sequence). Via MiXCR, TCRdb re-called the 5' RACE reads, giving one row per CDR3 protein. The sample lists 250,000 to 350,000 distinct CDR3 sequences; around 7% were seen once. This clonotype was seen repeatedly, ten times or more. No antigen is known for it. The sequenced sample was PBMCs, obtained roughly seven weeks after the first yellow fever vaccination. The chain is built from TRBV19 and TRBJ1-5; 9 nucleotides line up with TRBD1. The sequence derives from a man aged 18 to 30 who received the YFV17D yellow fever vaccine. CDR3 sequence (DNA): TGTGCCAGTAGTACACAGGGGGCAGAGGATCAGCCCCAGCATTTT. Translation: CASSTQGAEDQPQHF.